This T cell receptor beta chain appears in the sequencing data of a study of blood T cell repertoires in COVID-19. The overall study: COVID-19 samples from acute and convalescent phases originated in the United States, Italy and Spain. Nucleic acid was either cDNA or gDNA, and it came from T cells, B-cell-depleted T cells, or PBMCs.

Methods used by the authors: Nucleated cell counts were estimated from reference gene primer amplification. The assay was immunoSEQ multiplex PCR, and TCRdb's table has in-frame clones only and misses some. V and J calls and clone size are as listed in that table; D and trimming were resolved from the DNA. The sample lists fewer than 100,000 clones, about nine tenths occurring once. Unmatched junction bases numbered 5, after V lost 2 bases and J lost 2 bases. The CDR3 consists of 15 residues. Germline CDR1 reads SGDLS; CDR2 reads YYNGEE. V usage is TRBV9 and J usage is TRBJ2-3; 7 bases line up with TRBD2. The specimen was peripheral blood. The sequence was collected from a man aged 50-59 years with acute or convalescent COVID-19. The CDR3 sequence: CASSVGGSDTDTQYF. Written as DNA, the CDR3 is TGTGCCAGCAGCGTGGGAGGGAGCGACACAGATACGCAGTATTTT.